These 25 T cell receptor beta chains were sequenced from one sample in a study of tumor-infiltrating lymphocytes in primary liver carcinoma. Production of TCR beta cDNA used around 500 ng total RNA together with a constant-region primer. Three nested multiplex PCR rounds, a slightly modified ARM-PCR method, built the TCR beta libraries. Researchers ran the first two PCR rounds for 9 to 10 cycles each with TRBV1-TRBV30 forward primers and a C-beta reverse primer. TCRdb independently ran MiXCR on the multiplex PCR reads; one entry per CDR3 protein. The sample has roughly 55,000 distinct CDR3 sequences, less than 85% seen once; the top ten hold around 50%. Total RNA and DNA came together from approximately 20-30 mg of bulk tissue without cell sorting. The source material was liver tumor tissue from sampling region 2. Subset indicated: tumor region T2, inferior pole. The receptors stem from a middle-aged man with primary liver carcinoma and hepatitis B virus infection.

Note on this clonotype: Being one base from a much bigger clone, this may be a read error. This chain uses TRBV29-1 with TRBJ2-1; no reliable D call. The CDR3 covers 11 residues. The germline CDR1 and CDR2 sequences are SQVTM and ANQGSEA. CDR3 sequence reads: CSAGRYSEQFF. The CDR3 nucleotides are TGCAGCGCGGGCAGGTACAGTGAGCAGTTCTTC.

On this clonotype: A junction end diverges from the germline sequence, so it may reflect a read error. The V gene is TRBV6-2 or TRBV6-3, the J gene TRBJ1-2, with D tentatively TRBD1 (5 bases). CDR3 length: 17 amino acids. Germline CDR1 and CDR2: MNHEY and SVGEGT. This CDR3 reads CVSSYGAGLTAPYGYSF. CDR3 DNA sequence: TGTGTCAGCAGTTACGGAGCGGGACTGACAGCTCCCTATGGCTACAGCTTC.

About this clonotype: An end of the junction differs from the germline gene, which may be a read error. DNA of the CDR3: TGTACCAGCAGTTACTCCGGGACTAGCGGGAGAGGGAATGAGCAGTTCTTC. Its protein is CTSSYSGTSGRGNEQFF. The gene calls are TRBV6-5 and TRBJ2-1; TRBD2 matches at 14 bases. The CDR3 loop spans 17 amino acids. Germline-derived CDR1 and CDR2 are MNHEY and SVGAGI.

This clonotype appeared a few times. Since no conserved phenylalanine or tryptophan closes the CDR3, a read error is the likely cause. This chain uses TRBV29-1 with TRBJ1-1; D gene uncertain. With 4 bases removed from V and 0 bases from J, the gap between germline ends came to 15 bases. The CDR3 sequence is 15 residues long. In germline, CDR1 is SQVTM, CDR2 ANQGSEA. The CDR3: CSVGGGWGMNTEAFL. The CDR3 DNA follows: TGCAGCGTTGGTGGAGGATGGGGTATGAACACTGAAGCTTTCTTA.

As concerns this clonotype: The junction departs from germline at one end; a sequencing error may be responsible. This rearrangement joins TRBV11-2 to TRBJ2-1, with D perhaps TRBD1 (5 bases). Germline V gives CDR1 SGHAT, CDR2 FQNNGV. CDR3 size: 11 residues. The DNA of the CDR3 is TGTGCCTGCAGGGCCTACAATGAGCAGTTCTTC. Its protein product is CACRAYNEQFF.

This clonotype was observed once. The junction departs from the called germline gene at one end, perhaps through a read error. This sequence joins TRBV4-3 and TRBJ2-1, with D maybe TRBD2 (6 bases). The germline V gene has CDR1 LGHNA and CDR2 YSLEER. The CDR3 totals 16 residues. As DNA, the CDR3 is TGCGCCAGCAGCCAAGAATACGGGAGCTCCTACAATAAGCAGTTCTTC. Translation: CASSQEYGSSYNKQFF.

There are a few counts of this clonotype. A much larger clone sits a single nucleotide away, making a read error possible. The chain combines TRBV5-4 with TRBJ2-7; D might be TRBD2 (5 bases). V shed 4 bases and J shed 5 bases, with 16 bases lying between them. Germline CDR1 and CDR2: SGHNT and YYREEE (reference sequence). The CDR3 has 14 amino acids. The CDR3, as DNA: TGTGCCAGCAGCGCGGGCGCGAATGTCGACGAGCAGTACTTC. Translated: CASSAGANVDEQYF.

Points on this clonotype: Since the CDR3 does not end with the conserved phenylalanine or tryptophan, this likely comes from a read error. The limits of the CDR3 on the DNA are not certain, so only TCRdb's listed CDR3 is given. The V and J genes are TRBV7-8 and TRBJ2-3; the table's D call, TRBD1, was not checked against the DNA. The V gene's germline CDR1 is SGHVS and CDR2 FQNEAQ. The CDR3 is 14 residues long, ends included. CDR3 sequence: CASSPGQGKDTGYY.

Details on this clonotype: This clone may be a read error of a much larger clone one base away. The CDR3 loop reads CATRQGWAGESNEQFF. The DNA for the CDR3 is TGTGCCACCAGACAGGGGTGGGCGGGAGAGTCTAATGAGCAGTTCTTC. The rearrangement links TRBV12-3 or TRBV12-4 to TRBJ2-1; TRBD1 might be the D (8 bases). This CDR3 spans 16 amino acids. V shed 10 bases and J shed 7 bases, with 26 bases lying between them.

On this clonotype: This may come from a read error, since a much larger clone is one base off. The rearrangement uses TRBV30 and TRBJ1-4; a weak D match, TRBD1 (5 bases). The CDR3 runs to 18 residues. The germline V gene has CDR1 GTSNPN and CDR2 SVGIG (reference sequence). CDR3 region: CAWSRGVFTGATNEILFF. The CDR3 DNA follows: TGTGCCTGGAGTCGGGGGGTATTCACGGGCGCAACTAATGAAATACTGTTTTTT.

This clonotype was seen only once. A read error may produce the germline difference seen at one junction end. The chain has TRBV10-3 and TRBJ2-5; TRBD1 might be the D (5 bases). CDR1 and CDR2 (germline): ENHRY, SYGVKD. This CDR3 spans 14 amino acids. CDR3 bases: TGTGCCACCAGTCCCGACAGAGCCCAAGAGACCCAGTACTTC. Its protein product is CATSPDRAQETQYF.

This clonotype was picked up one time. In this CDR3 the conserved last residue, phenylalanine or tryptophan, is missing, so a read error is likely. V gene TRBV4-2 combines with J gene TRBJ1-2; D is perhaps TRBD1 (5 bases). Germline lookup yields CDR1 LGHNA and CDR2 YNFKEQ. The CDR3 extends over 15 amino acids. The CDR3 nucleotides read TGTGCCAGCATCCAAGATATGGGTAGGGGTGGTGGCTACACCGTC. It translates to CASIQDMGRGGGYTV.

On this clonotype itself: One junction end disagrees with the germline gene, perhaps due to a read error. This rearrangement joins TRBV4-2 to TRBJ2-7; 8 bases align to TRBD1. In germline, CDR1 is LGHNA, CDR2 YNFKEQ. This CDR3 comprises 16 residues. CDR3 loop: CASSQGPPWTGYEQYF. The CDR3 nucleotides read TGTGCCAGCAGCCAAGGGCCCCCCTGGACAGGGTACGAGCAATACTTC.

Comments on this clonotype: One end of the junction does not line up with germline, which may come from a read error. The chain is built from TRBV6-5 and TRBJ1-2, with D perhaps TRBD1 (5 bases). Looked up from germline, CDR1 is MNHEY and CDR2 is SVGAGI. The CDR3 runs 15 residues. CDR3 sequence: CASRRGGQLDYGYTF. CDR3 sequence (DNA): TGTGCCAGCAGAAGGGGTGGCCAGCTAGATTATGGCTACACGTTC.

To note about this clonotype: One base away lies a much larger clone, so this may be a sequencing read error. The chain uses TRBV28 and TRBJ1-5, with D tentatively TRBD1 (5 bases). Germline V gene sequence: CDR1 MDHEN, CDR2 SYDVKM. The CDR3 length is 16 residues. CDR3 protein: CDSSLSREGGNQPQHF. DNA for the CDR3: TGTGACAGCAGTTTGAGCAGGGAGGGAGGGAATCAGCCCCAGCATTTT.

With regard to this clonotype: The junction departs from the called germline gene at one end, perhaps through a read error. This sequence joins TRBV11-2 and TRBJ2-3; D gene uncertain. The CDR3 contains 12 residues. CDR1 and CDR2 (germline): SGHAT, FQNNGV. This CDR3 reads CAISASTDMQYF. CDR3 in DNA: TGTGCCATCAGCGCCAGCACTGATATGCAGTATTTT.

About this clonotype itself: A read error may account for a junction end that differs from germline. This rearrangement joins TRBV11-2 to TRBJ2-1; D gene uncertain. Germline V CDR1 and CDR2: SGHAT, FQNNGV. The CDR3 is made up of 14 amino acids. The CDR3 here is CASRLDKAYNEEFF. In DNA, the CDR3 is TGTGCCAGCAGATTAGACAAAGCCTACAATGAGGAGTTCTTC.

This clonotype occurred a few times. The rearrangement joins TRBV6-5 to TRBJ2-7; the D gene is possibly TRBD1 (6 bases). V was cut by 2 bases and J by 6 bases, with 14 bases left in between. This CDR3 spans 14 amino acids. Looked up from germline, CDR1 is MNHEY and CDR2 is SVGAGI. The CDR3 loop is CASSYRSGHSEQYF. The CDR3 bases are TGTGCCAGCAGTTACCGGTCGGGACACAGCGAGCAGTACTTC.

This clonotype was seen only a few times. Mismatch with germline at one junction end may stem from a read error. CDR3 sequence (DNA): TGCAGCGTTGGGACTAGCGCAGCGAACACCGGGGAGCTGGTTTTT. Translated: CSVGTSAANTGELVF. The chain uses TRBV29-1 and TRBJ2-2; 9 bases map to TRBD2. This CDR3 has 15 amino acids. Germline values: CDR1 SQVTM, CDR2 ANQGSEA.

As regards this clonotype: A junction end diverges from the germline sequence, so it may reflect a read error. The chain is built from TRBV11-1 and TRBJ2-4; TRBD2 matches 13 bases. Looked up from germline, CDR1 is SGHAT and CDR2 is FQDESV (reference sequence). The CDR3 is 17 residues long. The CDR3 region has the DNA TGTGTCAGCAGCTTTCCCGGGACTAGCGGGATCAAAAACATTAAGTACTTC. Translating it yields CVSSFPGTSGIKNIKYF.

This clonotype occurred a few times. CDR3 DNA sequence: TGTGCCATCAGTGAGCCCCTGACAGGGGCTCCGAACACCGGGGAGCTGTTTTTT. Amino acids: CAISEPLTGAPNTGELFF. The genes are TRBV10-3 and TRBJ2-2; 8 nucleotides line up with TRBD1. The germline V gene has CDR1 ENHRY and CDR2 SYGVKD. The CDR3 loop spans 18 amino acids. Unmatched junction bases numbered 8, after V lost 2 bases and J lost 0 bases.

The chain links TRBV10-3 to TRBJ1-5, with 8 bases matching TRBD1. The CDR3 is made up of 13 amino acids. Germline CDR1 reads ENHRY; CDR2 reads SYGVKD. This CDR3 reads CVMTGTGQAPQHF. As DNA, the CDR3 is TGTGTCATGACCGGGACAGGCCAGGCGCCCCAGCATTTT.

This clonotype was seen just once. The chain joins TRBV6-2 or TRBV6-3 to TRBJ2-1; 7 bases match TRBD2. CDR3 size: 16 residues. V gave up 5 bases and J gave up 9 bases; unmatched junction bases: 16. Germline CDR1 is MNHEY and CDR2 is SVGEGT. The CDR3 region is CASSPWGSGNVVEQFF. The CDR3 DNA follows: TGTGCCAGCAGTCCCTGGGGGAGCGGGAATGTCGTTGAGCAGTTCTTC.

The CDR3 spells CASSREGQTYEQYF. As DNA, the CDR3 is TGCGCCAGCAGTCGTGAGGGCCAAACCTACGAGCAGTACTTC. This chain links TRBV5-1 with TRBJ2-7; D possibly corresponds to TRBD2 (5 bases). V was clipped by 5 bases and J by 2 bases, with 14 bases between them. Germline lookup yields CDR1 SGHRS and CDR2 YFSETQ. CDR3 length: 14 residues.

As for this clonotype: The final CDR3 position lacks the conserved phenylalanine or tryptophan, pointing to a likely read error. In DNA, the CDR3 is TGTGCCAGCAGCGAGATTCCGGGAGGAACAAATGAAAAACTGTTTTCT. Amino acid sequence: CASSEIPGGTNEKLFS. This chain uses TRBV11-2 with TRBJ1-4; D ambiguous. The CDR3 is 16 residues long. Germline CDR1 reads SGHAT; CDR2 reads FQNNGV. V was clipped by 5 bases and J by 5 bases, with 18 bases between them.